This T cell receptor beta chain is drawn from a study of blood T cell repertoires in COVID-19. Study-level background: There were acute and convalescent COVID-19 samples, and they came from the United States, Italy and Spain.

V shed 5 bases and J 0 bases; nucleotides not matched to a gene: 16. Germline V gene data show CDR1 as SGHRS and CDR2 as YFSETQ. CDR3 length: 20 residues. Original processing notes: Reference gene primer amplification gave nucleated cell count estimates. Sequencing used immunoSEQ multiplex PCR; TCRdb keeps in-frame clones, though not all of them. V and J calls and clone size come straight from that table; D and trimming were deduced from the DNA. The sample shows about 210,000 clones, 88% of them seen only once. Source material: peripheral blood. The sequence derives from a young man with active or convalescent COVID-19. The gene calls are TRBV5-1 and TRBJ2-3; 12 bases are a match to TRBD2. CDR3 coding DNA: TGCGCCAGCAGTTCCCCGCTAGCGGGAGGGAGAACCATTAGCACAGATACGCAGTATTTT. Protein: CASSSPLAGGRTISTDTQYF.